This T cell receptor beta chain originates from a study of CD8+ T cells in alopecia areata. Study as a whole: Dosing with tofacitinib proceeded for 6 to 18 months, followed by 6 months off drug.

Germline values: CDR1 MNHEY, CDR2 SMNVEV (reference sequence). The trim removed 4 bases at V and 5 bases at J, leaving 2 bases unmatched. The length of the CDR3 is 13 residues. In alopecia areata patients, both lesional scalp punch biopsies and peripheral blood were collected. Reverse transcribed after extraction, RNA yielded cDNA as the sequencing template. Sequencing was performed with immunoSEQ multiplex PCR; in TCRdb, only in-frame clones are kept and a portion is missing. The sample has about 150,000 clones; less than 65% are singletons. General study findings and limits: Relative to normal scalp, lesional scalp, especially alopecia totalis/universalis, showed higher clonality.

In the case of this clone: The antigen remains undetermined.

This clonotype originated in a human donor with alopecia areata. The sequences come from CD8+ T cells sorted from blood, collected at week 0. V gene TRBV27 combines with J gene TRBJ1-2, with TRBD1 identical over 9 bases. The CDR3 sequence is CASSYGQGYGYTF. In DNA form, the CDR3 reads TGTGCCAGCAGTTATGGACAGGGGTATGGCTACACCTTC.